This T cell receptor (beta chain) was sequenced for a study of beta chain features in type 1 diabetes. The CDR3 totals 15 residues. Germline V gives CDR1 SNHLY, CDR2 FYNNEI. V was trimmed by 6 bases and J by 2 bases, leaving 15 bases between them. Study-wide points: VDJ junctions in type 1 diabetes patients carried more deletions and fewer insertions. People with Type 1 diabetes carried modestly yet significantly shorter TCRB CDR3s in all four CD4+ subsets. The naive, central memory and Treg TCRB repertoires of patients appeared to be more similar to one another than those of healthy donors.

All of the isolated RNA was reverse transcribed, so expressed TCRB transcripts were sequenced. The assay was immunoSEQ multiplex PCR, and TCRdb's table has in-frame clones only and misses some. The sample carries under 300,000 clones, around 21% recorded once. Central memory, naive, regulatory and stem cell-like memory CD4+ cells were sorted by CD45RO/CCR7/CD25/CD127/CD95/CD27. Sorted populations all had greater than 98% purity. Of note for this clone: The antigen remains unidentified.

This chain connects TRBV2 to TRBJ2-3; tentatively, D is TRBD2 (5 bases). The sequencing sample was made of naive CD4+ T cells from blood. This TCR came from a woman between 40 and 50 years old with type 1 diabetes. The CDR3 reads CASSGGAAITDTQYF. In DNA, the CDR3 is TGTGCCAGCAGCGGAGGAGCGGCCATCACAGATACGCAGTATTTT.